This record looks at one T cell receptor beta chain sequence and its context. Its target is not known. This CDR3 is 15 amino acids long. Germline assignment: CDR1 SGHAT and CDR2 FQNNGV. V lost 5 bases and J lost 6, with 16 bases in between. The sample belongs to a study of memory CD4+ T cells and cytomegalovirus serostatus. Study-level results: Each of approximately 73 CMV-associated TCRbeta sequences occurred in one to five individuals.

Single viable CD3+CD4+CD8-CD45RO+ cells were sorted as the memory CD4+ T cells. Serum IgG to CMV pp150, pp28, p38 and p52 defined serostatus. Sequencing was performed with immunoSEQ multiplex PCR; in TCRdb, only in-frame clones are kept and a portion is missing. The table has 50,000 or so clones, around 79% seen once; the top ten hold 0.65% to 0.9%. This chain uses TRBV11-2 with TRBJ2-2, with D possibly matching TRBD1 (6 bases). Sequenced sample: memory CD4+ T cells from blood. This TCR was sampled from an adult in good health and CMV-seronegative. CDR3 amino acids: CASSHRSDRPGELFF. CDR3 DNA: TGTGCCAGCAGCCACCGCTCGGACAGACCCGGGGAGCTGTTTTTT.